The clone carrying this T cell receptor (beta chain) was found many times. These data come from a study of neurological immune-mediated disorders. V shed 0 bases and J 4 bases; nucleotides not matched to a gene: 13. CDR3 size: 17 residues. Germline lookup yields CDR1 DFQATT and CDR2 SNEGSKA (reference sequence). A single record per CDR3 protein comes from TCRdb applying MiXCR to the 5' RACE reads. The sample includes 59,000 or so distinct CDR3 sequences, about an eighth of them seen just once. This clonotype was obtained from a woman aged 60-75 years with HTLV-1-associated myelopathy (HAM/TSP). V and J are TRBV20-1 and TRBJ2-5; 8 bases map to TRBD1. The sequenced material came from PBMCs. The CDR3 region has the DNA TGCAGTGCTAGAGATAGAAGGCAGGGGGCTACATTAGAGACCCAGTACTTC. Translation gives CSARDRRQGATLETQYF.